This is a list of T cell receptor beta chains from one sample in a study of cytomegalovirus exposure and HLA in healthy donors. Clones were sequenced by immunoSEQ multiplex PCR, and TCRdb holds only the in-frame ones, with some missing. The table lists around 190,000 clones, roughly 80% of them singletons, with around 2.6% in the top ten. Sequences were obtained from PBMCs. The receptors shown here come from a female donor in good health and CMV-seronegative. CDR3s include the opening cysteine and the closing phenylalanine or tryptophan. Each record gives: clone size, D gene, J gene, V gene, CDR3 length, CDR3 DNA, CDR3 protein. The D gene is left open where the match is weak. The size entry is marked missing in some rows and otherwise reads once, few, many or a size class.

clone_size: NA; d_call: NA; j_call: TRBJ1-2; v_call: TRBV15; cdr3_length: 13; cdr3_nt: TGTGCCACCAGCAGAGCAGGGACTGTTGGCTACACCTTC; cdr3_aa: CATSRAGTVGYTF
clone_size: NA; d_call: NA; j_call: TRBJ2-2; v_call: TRBV5-1; cdr3_length: 15; cdr3_nt: TGCGCCAGCAGCTTGGACGGACTAAACACCGGGGAGCTGTTTTTT; cdr3_aa: CASSLDGLNTGELFF
clone_size: NA; d_call: TRBD1; j_call: TRBJ2-7; v_call: TRBV18; cdr3_length: 16; cdr3_nt: TGTGCCAGCTCACAAGTCCCGGGACAGGGGGCTTACGAGCAGTACTTC; cdr3_aa: CASSQVPGQGAYEQYF
clone_size: NA; d_call: NA; j_call: TRBJ2-1; v_call: TRBV13; cdr3_length: 13; cdr3_nt: TGTGCCAGCAGCTTAGCGGGGTTGAATGAGCAGTTCTTC; cdr3_aa: CASSLAGLNEQFF
clone_size: once; d_call: NA; j_call: TRBJ1-2; v_call: TRBV19; cdr3_length: 14; cdr3_nt: TGTGCCAGTAGCCCAGTCAGGGAGGACTATGGCTACACCTTC; cdr3_aa: CASSPVREDYGYTF
clone_size: few; d_call: TRBD2; j_call: TRBJ2-7; v_call: TRBV7-8; cdr3_length: 17; cdr3_nt: TGTGCCAGCAGCTTATCGGGACTAGCGGGAGGCACGTACGAGCAGTACTTC; cdr3_aa: CASSLSGLAGGTYEQYF
clone_size: few; d_call: TRBD2; j_call: TRBJ2-1; v_call: TRBV11-2; cdr3_length: 16; cdr3_nt: TGTGCCAGCAGCTTAGATCGGACTAGCGGCTACAATGAGCAGTTCTTC; cdr3_aa: CASSLDRTSGYNEQFF
clone_size: NA; d_call: NA; j_call: TRBJ2-7; v_call: TRBV5-6; cdr3_length: 14; cdr3_nt: TGTGCCAGCAGCTCTGACCCAGGGTTAGGCGAGCAGTACTTC; cdr3_aa: CASSSDPGLGEQYF
clone_size: NA; d_call: NA; j_call: TRBJ2-7; v_call: TRBV4-1; cdr3_length: 16; cdr3_nt: TGCGCCAGCAGCCAAGATGAGGGAATCAACTCCTACGAGCAGTACTTC; cdr3_aa: CASSQDEGINSYEQYF
clone_size: NA; d_call: TRBD1; j_call: TRBJ1-3; v_call: TRBV19; cdr3_length: 13; cdr3_nt: TGTGCCAGTACTCCGGGACAGCGAAACACCATATATTTT; cdr3_aa: CASTPGQRNTIYF
clone_size: NA; d_call: NA; j_call: TRBJ2-7; v_call: TRBV19; cdr3_length: 13; cdr3_nt: TGTGCCAGTAGCTTGGAAGGAGTGTACGAGCAGTACTTC; cdr3_aa: CASSLEGVYEQYF
clone_size: NA; d_call: NA; j_call: TRBJ1-5; v_call: TRBV7-9; cdr3_length: 14; cdr3_nt: TGTGCCAGCAGCTTGGGTAGGGGGAATCAGCCCCAGCATTTT; cdr3_aa: CASSLGRGNQPQHF
clone_size: NA; d_call: TRBD1; j_call: TRBJ2-7; v_call: TRBV6-6; cdr3_length: 15; cdr3_nt: TGTGCCAGCAGCACCAGGGACAGGGTACCCTACGAGCAGTACTTC; cdr3_aa: CASSTRDRVPYEQYF
clone_size: NA; d_call: NA; j_call: TRBJ1-2; v_call: TRBV9; cdr3_length: 14; cdr3_nt: TGTGCCAGCAGCGTAGAGGGGGTCAGCTATGGCTACACCTTC; cdr3_aa: CASSVEGVSYGYTF